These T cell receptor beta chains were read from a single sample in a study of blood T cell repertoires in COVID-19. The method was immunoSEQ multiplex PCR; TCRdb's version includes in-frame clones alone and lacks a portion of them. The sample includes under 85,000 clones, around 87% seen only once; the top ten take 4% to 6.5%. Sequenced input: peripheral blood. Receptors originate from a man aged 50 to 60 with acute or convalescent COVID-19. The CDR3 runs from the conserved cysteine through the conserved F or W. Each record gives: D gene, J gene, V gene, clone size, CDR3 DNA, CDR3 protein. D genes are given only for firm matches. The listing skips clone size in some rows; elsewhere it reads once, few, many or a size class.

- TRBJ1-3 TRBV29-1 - TGCAGCGTTCCTACGGGGGGCTCTGGAAACACCATATATTTT CSVPTGGSGNTIYF
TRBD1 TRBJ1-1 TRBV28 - TGTGCCAGCAGTTTAGACAGGGTGGTGAACACTGAAGCTTTCTTT CASSLDRVVNTEAFF
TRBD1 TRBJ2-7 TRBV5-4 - TGTGCCAGCAGCAAGGACAGGGTAGTAAACGAGCAGTACTTC CASSKDRVVNEQYF
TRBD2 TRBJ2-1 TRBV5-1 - TGCGCCAGCAGTAATAGCGGGGACTCCTACAATGAGCAGTTCTTC CASSNSGDSYNEQFF
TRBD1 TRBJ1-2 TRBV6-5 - TGTGCCAGCAGTCTACAGGGGAACTATGGCTACACCTTC CASSLQGNYGYTF
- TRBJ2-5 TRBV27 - TGTGCCAGCAGTTTAAAAACGGGACTCGCGACCCAGTACTTC CASSLKTGLATQYF
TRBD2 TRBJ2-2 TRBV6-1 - TGTGCCAGCAGTGAACTTAGCGGGAGAACCGGGGAGCTGTTTTTT CASSELSGRTGELFF
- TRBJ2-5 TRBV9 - TGTGCCAGCAGCGGACTCCAAGAGACCCAGTACTTC CASSGLQETQYF
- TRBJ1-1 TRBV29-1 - TGCAGCGTTGCCGAGGGTTCCTGGGGCACTGAAGCTTTCTTT CSVAEGSWGTEAFF
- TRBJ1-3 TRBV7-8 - TGTGCCAGCAGGTTGGGCTGGGGGGACTCTGGAAACACCATATATTTT CASRLGWGDSGNTIYF
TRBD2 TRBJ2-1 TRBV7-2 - TGTGCCAGCAGCTTGGGACTAGCCTACAATGAGCAGTTCTTC CASSLGLAYNEQFF
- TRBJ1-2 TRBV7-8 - TGTGCCAGCAGCCCGGGTTTTAACTATGGCTACACCTTC CASSPGFNYGYTF
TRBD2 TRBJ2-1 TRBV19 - TGTGCCAGCCGGGTAGCGGGAGGAGGAAATGAGCAGTTCTTC CASRVAGGGNEQFF
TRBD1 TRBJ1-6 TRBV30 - TGTGCCTGGAACAGGGGGTCGGATTCACCCCTCCACTTT CAWNRGSDSPLHF
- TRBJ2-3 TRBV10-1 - TGCGCCAGCAGTGAAACAGGTTCCGGAGATACGCAGTATTTT CASSETGSGDTQYF
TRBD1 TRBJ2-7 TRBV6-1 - TGTGCCAGCATTGGGGGACAGGGGGTCTACGAGCAGTACTTC CASIGGQGVYEQYF
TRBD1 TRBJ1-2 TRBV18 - TGTGCCAGCTCACGACAGGGTGGGGTTGGCTACACCTTC CASSRQGGVGYTF
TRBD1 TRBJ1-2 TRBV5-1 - TGCGCCAGCAGCCCGGACAGGGCGGATGGCTACACCTTC CASSPDRADGYTF
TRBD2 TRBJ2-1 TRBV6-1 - TGTGCCAGCAGTGAAGAGTTAGCGGGAGTTTCTTGGCACCGTGAGCAGTTCTTC CASSEELAGVSWHREQFF
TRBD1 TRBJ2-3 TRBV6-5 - TGTGCCAGCAGCCAGGGGGTAGGGACAGATACGCAGTATTTT CASSQGVGTDTQYF
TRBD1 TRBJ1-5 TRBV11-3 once TGTGCCAGCAGCATCCAGGGGGCGGATCAGCCCCAGCATTTT CASSIQGADQPQHF
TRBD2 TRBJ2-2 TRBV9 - TGTGCCAGCAGCGTATTCGCGGGAGAGAACACCGGGGAGCTGTTTTTT CASSVFAGENTGELFF
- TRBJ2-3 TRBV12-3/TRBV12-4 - TGTGCCAGCAGTCTGTACGGGGATACGCAGTATTTT CASSLYGDTQYF
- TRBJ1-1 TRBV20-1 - TGCAGTGCTTCAGGGGACACTGAAGCTTTCTTT CSASGDTEAFF
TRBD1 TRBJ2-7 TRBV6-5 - TGTGCCAGCAGTTGGGGCAGGGGGTCTACCGAGCAGTACTTC CASSWGRGSTEQYF
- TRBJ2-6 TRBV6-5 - TGTGCCAGCACCCATTCTGGGGCCAACGTCCTGACTTTC CASTHSGANVLTF
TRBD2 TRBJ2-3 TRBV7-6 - TGTGCCAGCAGCTCTGATAGCGGGAGGACTAGCACAGATACGCAGTATTTT CASSSDSGRTSTDTQYF
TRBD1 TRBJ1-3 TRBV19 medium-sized TGTGCCAGTAGTATATTTCGGGACAGCTCTGGAAACACCATATATTTT CASSIFRDSSGNTIYF
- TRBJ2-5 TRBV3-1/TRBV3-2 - TGTGCCAGCAGCCTTCGGCGATTGAGGGAAGAGACCCAGTACTTC CASSLRRLREETQYF
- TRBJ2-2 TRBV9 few TGTGCCAGCAGCGGCAGGGGTCACGGGGAGCTGTTTTTT CASSGRGHGELFF
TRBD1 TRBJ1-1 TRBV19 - TGTGCCAGTAGTATCCCCGGAACAGGGGGGGGGACTGAAGCTTTCTTT CASSIPGTGGGTEAFF
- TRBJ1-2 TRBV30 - TGTGCCTGGACCCAATTACAGGGAGCGGCCTATGGCTACACCTTC CAWTQLQGAAYGYTF
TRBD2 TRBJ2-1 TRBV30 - TGTGCCTGGAGTGGGAGAATCGGGATAGCGGGAGTTGGCAATGAGCAGTTCTTC CAWSGRIGIAGVGNEQFF
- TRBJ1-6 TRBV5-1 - TGCGCCAGCAGCTTGGTCGGCACAGGGAGCTCCTATAATTCACCCCTCCACTTT CASSLVGTGSSYNSPLHF
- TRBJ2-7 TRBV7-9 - TGTGCCAGCAGCCCTACGGCGGGGCCTTGGGCCTACGAGCAGTACTTC CASSPTAGPWAYEQYF
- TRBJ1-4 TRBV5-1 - TGCGCCAGCAGTTCCCGGGAAAATGAAAAACTGTTTTTT CASSSRENEKLFF
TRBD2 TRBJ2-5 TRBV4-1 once TGCGCCAGCAGCCATCCTGCTACTAGCGGGAGGGGCTGGGAGACCCAGTACTTC CASSHPATSGRGWETQYF
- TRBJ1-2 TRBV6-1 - TGTGCCAGCAGTGAAGGGCCGAACAGGGTATCCGGCTACACCTTC CASSEGPNRVSGYTF